What follows are 29 T cell receptor beta chains derived from one specimen sequenced in a study of cytomegalovirus exposure and HLA in healthy donors. Sequencing was performed with immunoSEQ multiplex PCR; in TCRdb, only in-frame clones are kept and a portion is missing. The sample lists 45,000 to 70,000 clones, approximately 93% occurring once. The source material was PBMCs. The receptors shown here come from a woman under 30 in good health and CMV-seronegative.

The chain is built from TRBV5-6 and TRBJ2-2; D ambiguous. The V end lost 3 bases, the J end lost 6 bases, and 12 bases lay between the germline ends. The germline CDR1 and CDR2 sequences are SGHDT and YYEEEE. CDR3 length: 14 residues. The CDR3, as DNA: TGTGCCAGCAGCTCCAGGCATCGGTCCGGGGAGCTGTTTTTT. The encoded protein is CASSSRHRSGELFF.

The chain joins TRBV10-3 to TRBJ1-6; no clear D. Germline V gene sequence: CDR1 ENHRY, CDR2 SYGVKD. Between the trimmed V and J ends, which lost 0 bases and 0 bases, there was a span of 9 bases. The CDR3 is made up of 17 amino acids. CDR3 in DNA: TGTGCCATCAGTGAGTCGAGCTCGAGCTCCTATAATTCACCCCTCCACTTT. Its translation is CAISESSSSSYNSPLHF.

The chain carries TRBV30 and TRBJ2-1, with TRBD2 as a possible D gene (5 bases). Between the trimmed V and J ends, which lost 2 bases and 4 bases, there was a span of 12 bases. CDR1 and CDR2 (germline): GTSNPN, SVGIG (reference sequence). This CDR3 has 14 amino acids. The CDR3 region is CAWSRGSGYNEQFF. For the CDR3, the DNA is TGTGCCTGGAGTCGTGGGAGTGGGTACAATGAGCAGTTCTTC. Combining the CDR3 with reference TRBV30 and TRBJ2-1 gives the whole variable domain SQTIHQWPATLVQPVGSPLSLECTVEGTSNPNLYWYRQAAGRGLQLLFYSVGIGQISSEVPQNLSASRPQDRQFILSSKKLLLSDSGFYLCAWSRGSGYNEQFFGPGTRLTVL.

V usage is TRBV19 and J usage is TRBJ1-2, with 7 bases lining up with TRBD1. CDR1 and CDR2 (germline): LNHDA, SQIVND (reference sequence). The CDR3 runs to 13 residues. With V trimmed by 6 bases and J by 7 bases, 8 bases remained unmatched. The DNA of the CDR3 is TGTGCCAGTAGGAGACAGGGAATGGGTGGCTACACCTTC. As protein: CASRRQGMGGYTF.

The chain couples TRBV5-1 to TRBJ2-7; TRBD1 aligns across 10 bases. Germline CDR1 SGHRS, CDR2 YFSETQ. The CDR3 consists of 16 residues. The ends lost 1 base at V and 4 bases at J; junction bases unmatched: 8. The CDR3 DNA follows: TGCGCCAGCAGCTTGACCGCCGGGACAGGGGAATACGAGCAGTACTTC. Encoded protein: CASSLTAGTGEYEQYF.

Only a few counts were recorded for this clone. The chain carries TRBV27 and TRBJ1-2; possibly TRBD1 for D (6 bases). Per the germline V gene, CDR1 is MNHEY and CDR2 is SMNVEV (reference sequence). This CDR3 has 17 residues. V gave up 7 bases and J gave up 0 bases, with 21 bases separating them. This CDR3 is CASTDTPKQGPNYGYTF. In DNA, the CDR3 is TGTGCCAGCACAGACACTCCAAAACAGGGCCCTAACTATGGCTACACCTTC.

This sequence joins TRBV11-3 and TRBJ2-1; a weak D match, TRBD2 (5 bases). Germline-derived CDR1 and CDR2 are SGHNT and YENEEA. The CDR3 has 15 amino acids. Deletions cut 5 bases from V and 0 bases from J, with 11 bases between. CDR3 in amino acids: CASSPTTYSYNEQFF. In nucleotides, the CDR3 is TGTGCCAGCAGCCCGACTACTTACTCCTACAATGAGCAGTTCTTC.

The chain joins TRBV13 to TRBJ1-2; 8 nucleotides line up with TRBD1. The CDR3 contains 17 residues. Germline V lookup: CDR1 PRHDT, CDR2 FYEKMQ (reference sequence). The V gene end was trimmed by 4 bases and the J gene end by 1 base; junction bases not matched to a gene: 11. CDR3 nucleotide sequence: TGTGCCAGCAGCTACCAGGGGGCCCCGCGCCTTAACTATGGCTACACCTTC. Its translation is CASSYQGAPRLNYGYTF. The complete variable domain, with remaining parts taken from reference TRBV13 and TRBJ1-2, reads AAGVIQSPRHLIKEKRETATLKCYPIPRHDTVYWYQQGPGQDPQFLISFYEKMQSDKGSIPDRFSAQQFSDYHSELNMSSLELGDSALYFCASSYQGAPRLNYGYTFGSGTRLTVV.

The rearrangement joins TRBV5-4 to TRBJ2-5; 8 bases align to TRBD2. CDR1 and CDR2 (germline): SGHNT, YYREEE (reference sequence). J was trimmed by 4 bases and V by 7 bases; bases with no gene match: 9. The CDR3 extends over 14 amino acids. In DNA form, the CDR3 reads TGTGCCAGCGGCACGACGGGGGGGCGAGAGACCCAGTACTTC. It is translated as CASGTTGGRETQYF.

The CDR3 loop reads CASSLWGQKKETQYF. The DNA for the CDR3 is TGTGCCAGCAGCTTGTGGGGACAGAAAAAAGAGACCCAGTACTTC. The chain employs TRBV5-6 and TRBJ2-5; 7 positions match TRBD1. The CDR3 is 15 residues long. Germline values: CDR1 SGHDT, CDR2 YYEEEE. Trimming at V came to 1 base and at J to 3 bases, leaving 6 bases not matched to a gene.

V and J are TRBV30 and TRBJ2-5, with TRBD2 matching over 12 bases. V was clipped by 2 bases and J by 4 bases; unmatched bases: 2. Germline lookup yields CDR1 GTSNPN and CDR2 SVGIG (reference sequence). The CDR3 is 14 amino acids. CDR3 in DNA: TGTGCCTGGAGTACGGGACTAGCGGGAGAGACCCAGTACTTC. As protein: CAWSTGLAGETQYF.

The chain carries TRBV13 and TRBJ2-7, with TRBD1 identical over 8 bases. Losses at the gene ends were 3 bases for V and 0 bases for J; bases not matched to a gene: 4. Germline V CDR1 and CDR2: PRHDT, FYEKMQ (reference sequence). The CDR3 is made up of 15 amino acids. The CDR3 loop reads CASSFSGGSSYEQYF. The CDR3 nucleotides read TGTGCCAGCAGCTTTTCAGGGGGCTCCTCCTACGAGCAGTACTTC.

The chain carries TRBV7-3 and TRBJ2-1, with TRBD1 identical over 10 bases. The CDR3 has 14 amino acids. Trimming removed 5 bases from V and 10 bases from J; junction bases left unmatched: 8. Looked up from germline, CDR1 is SGHTA and CDR2 is FQGTGA. CDR3 protein: CASSPGQGRREQFF. CDR3 coding DNA: TGTGCCAGCAGCCCGGGACAGGGGAGGAGGGAGCAGTTCTTC.

V is TRBV5-1 and J is TRBJ1-6; tentatively, D is TRBD1 (6 bases). V was shortened by 0 bases and J by 0 bases, with 13 bases between the two germline ends. The CDR3 has 18 residues. Germline V gene sequence: CDR1 SGHRS, CDR2 YFSETQ. In DNA, the CDR3 is TGCGCCAGCAGCTTGGCCCGACAGGAGAGCTCCTATAATTCACCCCTCCACTTT. Translation: CASSLARQESSYNSPLHF.

V and J are TRBV11-3 and TRBJ2-3; TRBD1 is a possible D gene (5 bases). CDR1 and CDR2 from the germline V gene are SGHNT and YENEEA. The CDR3 covers 15 residues. The V end was cut by 1 base, the J end by 1 base, with 9 bases between. The DNA of the CDR3 is TGTGCCAGCAGCTTAGCGGCCAGGGGCACAGATACGCAGTATTTT. This translates into CASSLAARGTDTQYF.

Within the sample, this clone is medium-sized. The V call is TRBV15, the J call TRBJ1-2; 7 bases line up with TRBD1. J lost 4 bases, V lost 1 base, and 3 bases had no gene match. Germline CDR1 LNHNV, CDR2 YYDKDF (reference sequence). The CDR3 spans 14 residues. The CDR3, as DNA: TGTGCCACCAGCAGAGCGACAGGGACCTATGGCTACACCTTC. Translating it yields CATSRATGTYGYTF.

The chain combines TRBV9 with TRBJ2-1; 14 nucleotides align to TRBD2. This CDR3 is built from 16 residues. V shed 4 bases, J shed 7 bases, and the junction held 7 bases outside the gene matches. Germline V CDR1 and CDR2: SGDLS, YYNGEE. The CDR3 nucleotides read TGTGCCAGCAGCAGTCGACTAGCGGGGGGGCAGAATGAGCAGTTCTTC. Protein product: CASSSRLAGGQNEQFF. The entire variable domain, with the rest obtained from reference TRBV9 and TRBJ2-1, is as follows: DSGVTQTPKHLITATGQRVTLRCSPRSGDLSVYWYQQSLDQGLQFLIQYYNGEERAKGNILERFSAQQFPDLHSELNLSSLELGDSALYFCASSSRLAGGQNEQFFGPGTRLTVL.

V gene TRBV30 combines with J gene TRBJ2-3, with D possibly being TRBD1 (7 bases). Germline V lookup: CDR1 GTSNPN, CDR2 SVGIG (reference sequence). V lost 5 bases, J lost 4 bases, and 13 bases lay in between. The CDR3 covers 13 residues. DNA for the CDR3: TGTGCCTGGGGGGGGACAGAGGCAGATACGCAGTATTTT. Translation: CAWGGTEADTQYF. Looking up the rest from reference TRBV30 and TRBJ2-3 gives the full variable domain: SQTIHQWPATLVQPVGSPLSLECTVEGTSNPNLYWYRQAAGRGLQLLFYSVGIGQISSEVPQNLSASRPQDRQFILSSKKLLLSDSGFYLCAWGGTEADTQYFGPGTRLTVL.

V usage is TRBV2 and J usage is TRBJ2-5; D gene unclear. V was trimmed by 5 bases and J by 4 bases, leaving 11 bases between them. This CDR3 comprises 13 residues. Germline V gene sequence: CDR1 SNHLY, CDR2 FYNNEI. The CDR3 spells CASSPTQRETQYF. CDR3 bases: TGTGCCAGCAGTCCAACACAACGAGAGACCCAGTACTTC.

This clone was seen just once. The gene calls are TRBV5-6 and TRBJ2-3; 14 nucleotides line up with TRBD2. The V gene's germline CDR1 is SGHDT and CDR2 YYEEEE. This CDR3 spans 15 amino acids. V was pared by 4 bases and J by 4 bases, with 2 bases of the junction left unmatched. The CDR3 sequence: CASSTGLAGADTQYF. The CDR3 nucleotides are TGTGCCAGCAGCACGGGACTAGCGGGAGCAGATACGCAGTATTTT.

The V call is TRBV7-9, the J call TRBJ2-1; the match to TRBD2 covers 8 bases. The ends lost 4 bases at V and 7 bases at J; junction bases unmatched: 18. The CDR3 spans 18 residues. Per germline, CDR1 SEHNR and CDR2 FQNEAQ (reference sequence). The CDR3 region is CASSSKSGGLTPANEQFF. The CDR3 DNA follows: TGTGCCAGCAGCTCAAAATCGGGAGGGCTAACTCCGGCGAATGAGCAGTTCTTC.

The V call is TRBV13, the J call TRBJ2-1; 7 nucleotides agree with TRBD1. CDR1 is PRHDT and CDR2 is FYEKMQ in the germline V gene (reference sequence). This CDR3 contains 15 residues. After removal of 7 bases from V and 4 bases from J, the junction contained 10 bases not matched to a gene. Written as DNA, the CDR3 is TGTGCCAGCATCCGACGGGGACAGACGTACAATGAGCAGTTCTTC. Encoded protein: CASIRRGQTYNEQFF.

The rearrangement links TRBV6-5 to TRBJ1-1; a possible D gene is TRBD1 (5 bases). Germline V CDR1 and CDR2: MNHEY, SVGAGI. Trimming removed 6 bases from V and 4 bases from J, with 12 bases in between. CDR3 length: 13 amino acids. The CDR3: CASSQVGGTEAFF. The CDR3, as DNA: TGTGCCAGCAGCCAAGTGGGGGGCACTGAAGCTTTCTTT.

The V and J genes are TRBV7-9 and TRBJ2-1; 9 positions agree with TRBD2. The CDR3 length is 15 residues. CDR1 is SEHNR, CDR2 FQNEAQ, per germline (reference sequence). V shed 3 bases and J 8 bases; nucleotides not matched to a gene: 8. The CDR3 reads CASSFQRGAVDEQFF. The CDR3 DNA sequence: TGTGCCAGCAGCTTCCAGCGGGGGGCGGTTGATGAGCAGTTCTTC.

CDR3 sequence reads: CASSRNRGANEQFF. The CDR3 DNA reads as TGTGCCAGCAGTAGAAACAGGGGGGCCAATGAGCAGTTCTTC. V gene TRBV11-3 combines with J gene TRBJ2-1; 8 nucleotides agree with TRBD1. The V gene end was trimmed by 6 bases and the J gene end by 6 bases; junction bases not matched to a gene: 7. The CDR3 covers 14 residues. The germline V gene encodes CDR1 SGHNT and CDR2 YENEEA.

The DNA of the CDR3 is TGTGCCAGTGGTAGCGCCTCAACCGAAGAGACCCAGTACTTC. Its protein is CASGSASTEETQYF. The chain links TRBV7-9 to TRBJ2-5, with D tentatively TRBD2 (5 bases). The CDR3 consists of 14 residues. Germline V gives CDR1 SEHNR, CDR2 FQNEAQ (reference sequence). Trimming removed 9 bases from V and 3 bases from J, with 17 bases in between.

The chain combines TRBV5-1 with TRBJ1-1; 8 bases align to TRBD1. The CDR3 has 14 residues. V lost 5 bases to trimming and J lost 3 bases; unmatched junction nucleotides: 6. Germline CDR1 SGHRS, CDR2 YFSETQ. DNA for the CDR3: TGCGCCAGCAGATCCTCAGGGGGCCACACTGAAGCTTTCTTT. It yields the protein CASRSSGGHTEAFF.

This rearrangement joins TRBV6-5 to TRBJ2-2; D possibly corresponds to TRBD2 (5 bases). V was clipped by 5 bases and J by 6 bases, with 7 bases between them. Germline loops: CDR1 MNHEY, CDR2 SVGAGI. This CDR3 contains 12 residues. CDR3 sequence reads: CASSRGSGELFF. Here the CDR3 DNA reads TGTGCCAGCAGTCGAGGGTCCGGGGAGCTGTTTTTT.

This clone appeared a single time. The chain is built from TRBV21-1 and TRBJ2-7; TRBD1 is the table's D call, not checked against the DNA. TRBV21-1 is designated a pseudogene. The CDR3 has 16 amino acids. CDR3 protein: CASSKPGQGNTYEQYV. CDR3 coding DNA: TGTGCCAGCAGCAAACCGGGACAGGGAAATACCTACGAGCAGTACGTC.